What follows is one T cell receptor (beta chain) and its context. Its antigen is unknown. Trimming removed 6 bases at V and 6 bases at J, with 14 bases between. The CDR3 extends over 13 amino acids. CDR1 and CDR2 from the germline V gene are MNHEY and SMNVEV (reference sequence). This record comes from a study of siplizumab effects on memory and regulatory T cells. Overall study findings and caveats: Alloreactive CD4+ clones that could be mapped were on average about 69% Treg-derived with siplizumab, against around 27% in controls. Apparently more diverse than memory cells, naive T cells also seemed major alloresponse contributors. In roughly 80-95% of proliferating CD4+ or CD8+ clones, a naive or memory phenotype could not be assigned. A minor share of alloreactive clones matched unstimulated subsets.

TCRdb's table, derived via immunoSEQ multiplex PCR, lists solely in-frame clones and lacks some. The top ten clones hold approximately 0.66% of a sample with approximately 100,000 clones, under 95% of them seen once. The source of this sequence is a human donor in good health. Sequencing used Tregs sorted from blood. The chain couples TRBV27 to TRBJ1-2; weak D call: TRBD1 (5 bases). The chain's CDR3 is CASRNRGSHGYTF. Written as DNA, the CDR3 is TGTGCCAGCAGAAATCGGGGCAGCCATGGCTACACCTTC.